A selection of T cell receptor beta chains follows, all from one sample in a study of memory CD4+ T cells and cytomegalovirus serostatus. The assay was immunoSEQ multiplex PCR, and TCRdb's table has in-frame clones only and misses some. The repertoire holds tens of thousands of clones, with about 73% as singletons. Sequencing was done on a sample of memory CD4+ T cells from blood. Receptors originate from an adult in good health and CMV-seronegative. Both conserved end residues are part of each CDR3. A D gene is named only where the DNA matches it firmly. Size values are once, few and many counts, or a class for expanded clones, and some rows have none.

V gene,D gene,clone size,J gene,CDR3 protein,CDR3 DNA
TRBV6-6,TRBD1,.,TRBJ1-6,CASSSHDRGNNSPLHF,TGTGCCAGCAGTTCCCACGACAGGGGCAATAATTCACCCCTCCACTTT
TRBV9,.,.,TRBJ1-6,CASSVEAARSYNSPLHF,TGTGCCAGCAGCGTAGAGGCAGCCCGCTCCTATAATTCACCCCTCCACTTT
TRBV29-1,.,few,TRBJ1-2,CSVEVVGGGGSGYTF,TGCAGCGTTGAAGTAGTTGGGGGTGGGGGGAGCGGCTACACCTTC
TRBV6-5,TRBD1,.,TRBJ1-2,CASSYSRGQGRYGYTF,TGTGCCAGCAGTTACTCGAGGGGACAGGGGCGCTATGGCTACACCTTC
TRBV7-2,.,.,TRBJ1-5,CASSQGASRGNQPQHF,TGTGCCAGCAGCCAAGGTGCCTCCCGGGGCAATCAGCCCCAGCATTTT
TRBV9,TRBD1,.,TRBJ1-5,CASSPQDRVFQPQHF,TGTGCCAGCAGCCCCCAAGACAGGGTATTCCAGCCCCAGCATTTT
TRBV19,TRBD1,.,TRBJ2-5,CASSPTGAFKETQYF,TGTGCCAGTAGTCCGACAGGGGCTTTCAAAGAGACCCAGTACTTC
TRBV4-2,.,.,TRBJ2-5,CASSLPELGTAQYF,TGTGCCAGCAGCCTACCCGAACTAGGGACGGCCCAGTACTTC
TRBV7-3,.,.,TRBJ1-2,CASSLTAWATSLNYGYTF,TGTGCCAGCAGCTTAACTGCTTGGGCTACCTCCCTCAACTATGGCTACACCTTC
TRBV6-5,.,.,TRBJ1-1,CATERVTEAFF,TGTGCCACAGAACGGGTCACTGAAGCTTTCTTT
TRBV7-9,.,few,TRBJ2-3,CASSLSLPSTDTQYF,TGTGCCAGCAGCTTATCACTTCCTAGCACAGATACGCAGTATTTT
TRBV4-3,.,.,TRBJ2-7,CASSQDWGSSYEQYF,TGCGCCAGCAGCCAAGATTGGGGCAGCAGCTACGAGCAGTACTTC